A single T cell receptor beta chain is shown here with its context. No antigen is known for it. This CDR3 region has 14 residues. V lost 3 bases, J lost 1 base, and 7 bases lay in between. Per germline, CDR1 SGHDT and CDR2 YYEEEE. Clones were read by immunoSEQ multiplex PCR, and TCRdb kept only the in-frame ones, dropping some. The data show 300,000 to 450,000 clones, with around 92% seen just once and 3% to 5% held by the top ten. These data are taken from a study of Ad26.COV2.S vaccination and SARS-CoV-2 variants. Whole-study results and caveats: Among vaccine recipients, spike-specific TCR breadth exceeded that of placebo recipients. With respect to non-spike TCR breadth, vaccine and placebo recipients were similar. Reported post-vaccination CD8+ and CD4+ T cell responses to spike showed substantial breadth.

The chain joins TRBV5-6 to TRBJ2-2, with D perhaps TRBD2 (6 bases). The source is a human donor who had recovered from COVID-19. Sequenced material: peripheral blood, taken after recovery from COVID-19. The CDR3 region has the DNA TGTGCCAGCAGCTGGGGGGTGAACACCGGGGAGCTGTTTTTT. As protein: CASSWGVNTGELFF.